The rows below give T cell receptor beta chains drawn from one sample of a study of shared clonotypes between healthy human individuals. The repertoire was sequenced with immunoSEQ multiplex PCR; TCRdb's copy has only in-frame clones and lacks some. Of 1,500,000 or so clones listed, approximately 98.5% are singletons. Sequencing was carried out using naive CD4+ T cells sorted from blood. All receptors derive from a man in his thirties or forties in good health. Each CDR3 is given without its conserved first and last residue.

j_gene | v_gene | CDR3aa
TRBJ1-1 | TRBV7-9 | ASRTPGSSTEAF
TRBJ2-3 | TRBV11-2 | ASSLLAKGTDTQY
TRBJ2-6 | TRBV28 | ASRLSGANVLT
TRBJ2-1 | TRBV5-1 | ASSPGQGLLNEQF
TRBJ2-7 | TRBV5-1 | ASSSESSYEQY
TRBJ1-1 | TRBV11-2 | ASSLPGQGALAF
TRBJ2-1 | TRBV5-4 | ASSPRDDNEQF
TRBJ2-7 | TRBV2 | ASRLAIDYEQY
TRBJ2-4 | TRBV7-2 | ASSFRGIAKNIQY
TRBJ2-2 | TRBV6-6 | ASSYSGGNTGELF
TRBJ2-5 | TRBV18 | ASSPQGGHFQETQY
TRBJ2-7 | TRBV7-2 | ASPRSAQVVDEQY
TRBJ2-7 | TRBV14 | ASSHSQRSYEQY
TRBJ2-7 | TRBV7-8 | ASSLSRNSLIVYEQY
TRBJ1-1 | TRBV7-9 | ASSRDRVNTEAF
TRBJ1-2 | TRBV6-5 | ASAGTGPYGYT
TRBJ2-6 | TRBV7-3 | ASSSGTGEFSGANVLT
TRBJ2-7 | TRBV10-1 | ASSPTPEDEQY
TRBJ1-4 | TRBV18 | ASWTGVNEKLF
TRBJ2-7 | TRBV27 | ASRARTSGTRYEQY
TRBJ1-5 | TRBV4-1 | ASNRGPNQPQH
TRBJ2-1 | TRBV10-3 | AITDSYNEQF
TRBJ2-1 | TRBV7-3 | ASSLRAGEGDNEQF
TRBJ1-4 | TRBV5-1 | ASSREGNEKLF
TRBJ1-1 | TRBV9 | ASSVDPVPWDTEAF
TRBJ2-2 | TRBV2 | ASSEGLADTGELF
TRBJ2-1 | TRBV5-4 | AIQGLAQTGEQF